These T cell receptor beta chains were read from a single sample in a study of cytomegalovirus exposure and HLA in healthy donors. Sequencing was performed with immunoSEQ multiplex PCR; in TCRdb, only in-frame clones are kept and a portion is missing. The table shows roughly 150,000 clones, with around three quarters occurring only once. The sample comprised PBMCs. The receptor source for this set is a male donor in good health and CMV-seronegative. Both conserved end residues are part of each CDR3. Fields, in order: V gene, D gene, clone size, J gene, CDR3 DNA, CDR3 protein. D genes are given only for firm matches. Clone size is shown for a subset of rows, as once, few, many or a class of expanded clone.

TRBV28	NA	few	TRBJ2-7	TGTGCCAGCAGTCCCGACAGGTCCAGACTATACGAGCAGTACTTC	CASSPDRSRLYEQYF
TRBV19	NA	NA	TRBJ1-1	TGTGCCACCTCGCTAGGCACTGAAGCTTTCTTT	CATSLGTEAFF
TRBV5-1	NA	NA	TRBJ1-1	TGCGCCAGCAGCTGGCGGGGCACCAGGAACACTGAAGCTTTCTTT	CASSWRGTRNTEAFF
TRBV4-3	NA	NA	TRBJ2-7	TGCGCCAGCAGCCAAGAGGGTAGGGGGGAGCAGTACTTC	CASSQEGRGEQYF
TRBV7-3	TRBD2	NA	TRBJ2-2	TGTGCCAGCAGCCTTATCCCCCCCGCCGGGACTAGCGGGGAGGCCGGGGAGCTGTTTTTT	CASSLIPPAGTSGEAGELFF
TRBV29-1	NA	NA	TRBJ2-1	TGCAGCGTTGAAGGAGGCCTAATACCCTACAATGAGCAGTTCTTC	CSVEGGLIPYNEQFF
TRBV5-4	TRBD1	once	TRBJ1-1	TGTGCCAGCAGCTCTTCGGACAGGGATGGTGAAGCTTTCTTT	CASSSSDRDGEAFF
TRBV18	TRBD2	NA	TRBJ2-1	TGTGCCAGCTCACCCCCGATCTGGGGGGGCTCCTACAATGAGCAGTTCTTC	CASSPPIWGGSYNEQFF
TRBV25-1	NA	NA	TRBJ2-1	TGTACCAGCAAATCTAATGGGCGAATGTCCTACAATGAGCAGTTCTTC	CTSKSNGRMSYNEQFF
TRBV27	TRBD1	once	TRBJ2-7	TGTGCCAGCAGTTGGGGGACCGGGACAGGGATTTCACAGCAGTACTTC	CASSWGTGTGISQQYF
TRBV6-1	NA	NA	TRBJ1-6	TGTGCCAGCAGTGAACCAGGGATGAATTCACCCCTCCACTTT	CASSEPGMNSPLHF
TRBV5-1	TRBD1	NA	TRBJ1-1	TGCGCCAGCAGCTTGAGGTCGGGACAGGGGATTGTGAACACTGAAGCTTTCTTT	CASSLRSGQGIVNTEAFF
TRBV2	TRBD2	NA	TRBJ2-7	TGTGCCAGCAGTCCCCTAGCGGGGAGCTCCTACGAGCAGTACTTC	CASSPLAGSSYEQYF
TRBV11-2	TRBD2	NA	TRBJ2-5	TGTGCCAGCAGCTTAAACGCGGGGAGGGCCCAAGAGACCCAGTACTTC	CASSLNAGRAQETQYF
TRBV4-2	TRBD1	NA	TRBJ1-4	TGTGCCAGCAGCCAAGGACAGGGGACTAATGAAAAACTGTTTTTT	CASSQGQGTNEKLFF
TRBV5-6	TRBD1	NA	TRBJ1-1	TGTGCCAGCAGCCTACTAGGTGGACAGGGTGTTTTGAACACTGAAGCTTTCTTT	CASSLLGGQGVLNTEAFF
TRBV4-1	TRBD1	NA	TRBJ1-5	TGCGCCAGCAGCCAAGCGGCAAGACAGGGTGGCAATCAGCCCCAGCATTTT	CASSQAARQGGNQPQHF
TRBV6-1	NA	NA	TRBJ2-7	TGTGCCAGCAGTGAATTGACCAGGCATCAGTACTTC	CASSELTRHQYF
TRBV7-8	NA	NA	TRBJ1-2	TGTGCCAGCAGGGGGGCGGGGGGCTACTATGGCTACACCTTC	CASRGAGGYYGYTF
TRBV18	TRBD1	NA	TRBJ2-7	TGTGCCAGCTCACCACCGACAGGGGGCGAGCAGTACTTC	CASSPPTGGEQYF
TRBV4-1	TRBD2	NA	TRBJ2-7	TGCGCCAGCAGCCAAGATTCGGTGGAAGTGACTAGCGGGAACTACGAGCAGTACTTC	CASSQDSVEVTSGNYEQYF
TRBV2	TRBD1	few	TRBJ2-5	TGTGCCAGCAGTGGATCGACAGGGGGGGAGACCCAGTACTTC	CASSGSTGGETQYF
TRBV7-6	NA	NA	TRBJ1-3	TGTGCCAGCAGCTTAGGGGGCGGCTCTGGAAACACCATATATTTT	CASSLGGGSGNTIYF
TRBV5-1	TRBD1	NA	TRBJ2-2	TGCGCCAGCAGCTTGGAGGGGACAGGGCACACCGGGGAGCTGTTTTTT	CASSLEGTGHTGELFF
TRBV20-1	NA	NA	TRBJ2-2	TGCAGTGCTAGAGTCGCCGGGGAGCTGTTTTTT	CSARVAGELFF
TRBV5-1	NA	NA	TRBJ1-1	TGCGCCAGCAGCTTGGACAGGGTAGTGGAGGTGGCTTTCTTT	CASSLDRVVEVAFF
TRBV10-3	NA	NA	TRBJ1-4	TGTGCCATCAGCGAAGCAGGGTTGGCTAATGAAAAACTGTTTTTT	CAISEAGLANEKLFF
TRBV16	NA	few	TRBJ2-1	TGTGCCAGCAGCCAGTACGGGACTTCGAACGATGAGCAGTTCTTC	CASSQYGTSNDEQFF
TRBV5-1	NA	NA	TRBJ1-5	TGCGCCAGCAGCTTCCTACAGGACAATCAGCCCCAGCATTTT	CASSFLQDNQPQHF
TRBV19	NA	few	TRBJ1-3	TGTGCCAGTAGTATTTGGGGCAGAATAAACTCTGGAAACACCATATATTTT	CASSIWGRINSGNTIYF
TRBV18	NA	NA	TRBJ1-5	TGTGCCAGCTCACCATCCTACAATCAGCCCCAGCATTTT	CASSPSYNQPQHF
TRBV10-3	TRBD2	NA	TRBJ2-3	TGTGCCATGTCCCTAGCGGGGGGGCCTCGTACGCAGTATTTT	CAMSLAGGPRTQYF
TRBV5-4	NA	NA	TRBJ2-5	TGTGCCAGCAGCGGAGTCCAAGAGACCCAGTACTTC	CASSGVQETQYF
TRBV27	NA	NA	TRBJ1-5	TGTGCCAGCAGTTTAGTGTCAGGAGGGGGCAATCAGCCCCAGCATTTT	CASSLVSGGGNQPQHF
TRBV28	NA	NA	TRBJ1-1	TGTGCCAGCAGCCCTCCCAGGGGTCTGAACACTGAAGCTTTCTTT	CASSPPRGLNTEAFF
TRBV7-9	TRBD2	NA	TRBJ2-1	TGTGCCAGCAGCCCAGGTGCGGGAGACAATGAGCAGTTCTTC	CASSPGAGDNEQFF
TRBV11-2	NA	few	TRBJ1-5	TGTGCCAGCAGCTTAGATCGCGGTAATCAGCCCCAGCATTTT	CASSLDRGNQPQHF
TRBV7-8	TRBD1	NA	TRBJ2-7	TGTGCCAGCAGAACCGGACAGGGCGACTCTACCCGCTACGAGCAGTACTTC	CASRTGQGDSTRYEQYF
TRBV5-1	TRBD1	once	TRBJ2-3	TGCGCCAGCAGCCTGGGACAGGGCGGAGATACGCAGTATTTT	CASSLGQGGDTQYF
TRBV10-3	TRBD2	few	TRBJ2-3	TGTGCCATCAGTGCCCGACTAGCGGGAGAAACAGATACGCAGTATTTT	CAISARLAGETDTQYF
TRBV5-1	NA	NA	TRBJ2-3	TGCGCCAGCTCGGAGATCCCTAGCACAGATACGCAGTATTTT	CASSEIPSTDTQYF
TRBV7-9	NA	NA	TRBJ1-2	TGTGCCAGCAGGATCGAGAAGAGCTATGGCTACACCTTC	CASRIEKSYGYTF
TRBV7-6	TRBD1	once	TRBJ2-1	TGTGCCAGCAGCTTAGGCCCGGACAGGAGCTCCTACAATGAGCAGTTCTTC	CASSLGPDRSSYNEQFF
TRBV6-5	TRBD2	once	TRBJ2-1	TGTGCCAGCAGTTATGGTCGACTAGCGTTCCGTGAGCAGTTCTTC	CASSYGRLAFREQFF
TRBV7-2	NA	NA	TRBJ1-1	TGTGCCAGCAGCTTAGCAGCGGTGAACACTGAAGCTTTCTTT	CASSLAAVNTEAFF
TRBV7-3	TRBD2	NA	TRBJ2-3	TGTGCCAGCAGCTTAAGCGGGAGGGCCACGCAGTATTTT	CASSLSGRATQYF
TRBV28	NA	NA	TRBJ2-7	TGTGCCAGCAGTTTAAGGGGGATTAGTGGCTACGAGCAGTACTTC	CASSLRGISGYEQYF
TRBV7-2	NA	NA	TRBJ1-6	TGTGCCAGCAGCTTACAACTCAACAGAAAATATAATTCACCCCTCCACTTT	CASSLQLNRKYNSPLHF
TRBV13	NA	once	TRBJ2-2	TGTGCCAGCAGCCCTCCCTCAGGGGCCGGGGAGCTGTTTTTT	CASSPPSGAGELFF
TRBV19	NA	once	TRBJ1-5	TGTGCCAGTAGTATAGAGGGTAGAACCAGGAAGCCCCAGCATTTT	CASSIEGRTRKPQHF
TRBV1	NA	NA	TRBJ2-2	TGCACCAGCAGCCAAGACCCCTTCCGGGAGACGTACACCGGGGAGCTGTTTTTT	CTSSQDPFRETYTGELFF
TRBV9	TRBD1	NA	TRBJ1-1	TGTGCCAGCAGCCCACGGACAGGGGGATCGAACACTGAAGCTTTCTTT	CASSPRTGGSNTEAFF
TRBV18	TRBD2	NA	TRBJ2-1	TGTGCCAGCTCACCGGGACTAGAGGATGAGCAGTTCTTC	CASSPGLEDEQFF
TRBV5-5	NA	NA	TRBJ1-4	TGTGCCAGCAGCTTGACGGGTACTAATGAAAAACTGTTTTTT	CASSLTGTNEKLFF
TRBV28	NA	NA	TRBJ1-2	TGTGCCAGCAGTTTGCCGGGAGCTAACTATGGCTACACCTTC	CASSLPGANYGYTF